A selection of T cell receptor beta chains follows, all from one sample in a study of cytomegalovirus exposure and HLA in healthy donors. The assay was immunoSEQ multiplex PCR, and TCRdb's table has in-frame clones only and misses some. In total, the table holds 220,000 or so clones. The sequencing input was PBMCs. These receptors all come from a girl aged 2 to 10 in good health and CMV-seropositive. CDR3s include the opening cysteine and the closing phenylalanine or tryptophan. The order of the fields is V gene, D gene, J gene, CDR3 protein, CDR3 DNA. D genes are given only for firm matches.

v_gene: TRBV28; d_gene: .; j_gene: TRBJ1-2; CDR3aa: CASSFGQSNYGYTF; CDR3nt: TGTGCCAGCAGTTTCGGACAAAGTAACTATGGCTACACCTTC
v_gene: TRBV2; d_gene: .; j_gene: TRBJ2-7; CDR3aa: CASSRVADLEQYF; CDR3nt: TGTGCCAGCAGTCGGGTGGCGGATTTGGAGCAGTACTTC
v_gene: TRBV4-1; d_gene: TRBD1; j_gene: TRBJ2-4; CDR3aa: CASSWDRENIQYF; CDR3nt: TGCGCCAGCAGCTGGGACAGGGAGAACATTCAGTACTTC
v_gene: TRBV19; d_gene: .; j_gene: TRBJ1-4; CDR3aa: CASSLFGFGEKLFF; CDR3nt: TGTGCCAGTAGTCTGTTTGGTTTCGGTGAAAAACTGTTTTTT
v_gene: TRBV20-1; d_gene: TRBD2; j_gene: TRBJ2-5; CDR3aa: CSGTSQETQYF; CDR3nt: TGCAGCGGGACTAGCCAAGAGACCCAGTACTTC
v_gene: TRBV18; d_gene: .; j_gene: TRBJ2-5; CDR3aa: CASSPRGEGDKEYF; CDR3nt: TGTGCCAGCTCACCACGTGGGGAGGGGGACAAGGAGTACTTC
v_gene: TRBV28; d_gene: TRBD1; j_gene: TRBJ1-2; CDR3aa: CASSPGTGLWNYGYTF; CDR3nt: TGTGCCAGCAGCCCCGGGACAGGCCTCTGGAACTATGGCTACACCTTC
v_gene: TRBV30; d_gene: .; j_gene: TRBJ1-2; CDR3aa: CAWMEGPGRGYTF; CDR3nt: TGTGCCTGGATGGAGGGGCCCGGGAGAGGCTACACCTTC
v_gene: TRBV2; d_gene: TRBD2; j_gene: TRBJ2-2; CDR3aa: CASSGALAGASGELFF; CDR3nt: TGTGCCAGCAGTGGGGCGCTAGCGGGAGCGTCCGGGGAGCTGTTTTTT
v_gene: TRBV6-5; d_gene: .; j_gene: TRBJ1-1; CDR3aa: CASRAGVTEAFF; CDR3nt: TGTGCCAGCAGGGCAGGGGTGACTGAAGCTTTCTTT
v_gene: TRBV2; d_gene: .; j_gene: TRBJ2-1; CDR3aa: CASSSSGPFYNEQFF; CDR3nt: TGTGCCAGCTCTTCCAGCGGGCCCTTCTACAATGAGCAGTTCTTC
v_gene: TRBV29-1; d_gene: .; j_gene: TRBJ2-1; CDR3aa: CSVGEPASYNEQFF; CDR3nt: TGCAGCGTTGGAGAGCCAGCGAGCTACAATGAGCAGTTCTTC
v_gene: TRBV5-4; d_gene: TRBD1; j_gene: TRBJ1-1; CDR3aa: CASSLTQGVDTEAFF; CDR3nt: TGTGCCAGCAGCTTGACACAGGGGGTGGACACTGAAGCTTTCTTT
v_gene: TRBV2; d_gene: .; j_gene: TRBJ1-2; CDR3aa: CASIRESFRGYTF; CDR3nt: TGTGCCAGCATTAGGGAGTCCTTTCGAGGCTACACCTTC
v_gene: TRBV11-1; d_gene: .; j_gene: TRBJ1-2; CDR3aa: CASSSGPGGDNGYTF; CDR3nt: TGTGCCAGCAGCTCTGGGCCGGGGGGCGATAATGGCTACACCTTC
v_gene: TRBV6-1; d_gene: TRBD1; j_gene: TRBJ2-5; CDR3aa: CASSEVGTGGETQYF; CDR3nt: TGTGCCAGCAGTGAAGTAGGGACAGGGGGAGAGACCCAGTACTTC
v_gene: TRBV5-1; d_gene: TRBD2; j_gene: TRBJ2-3; CDR3aa: CASSLASPGGADTQYF; CDR3nt: TGCGCCAGCAGCTTGGCCTCGCCGGGAGGGGCAGATACGCAGTATTTT
v_gene: TRBV27; d_gene: .; j_gene: TRBJ2-7; CDR3aa: CASSLGGPSSYEQYF; CDR3nt: TGTGCCAGCAGTTTGGGGGGGCCGAGCTCCTACGAGCAGTACTTC
v_gene: TRBV6-1; d_gene: TRBD2; j_gene: TRBJ2-1; CDR3aa: CASSPLAGGFNEQFF; CDR3nt: TGTGCCAGCAGTCCCCTAGCGGGAGGTTTCAATGAGCAGTTCTTC
v_gene: TRBV19; d_gene: .; j_gene: TRBJ2-4; CDR3aa: CASSEFSGAKNIQYF; CDR3nt: TGTGCCAGTAGCGAGTTTAGCGGAGCCAAAAACATTCAGTACTTC
v_gene: TRBV29-1; d_gene: .; j_gene: TRBJ2-1; CDR3aa: CSVEETAGTEQFF; CDR3nt: TGCAGCGTTGAAGAGACCGCAGGCACTGAGCAGTTCTTC
v_gene: TRBV6-6; d_gene: TRBD2; j_gene: TRBJ2-7; CDR3aa: CASSPGLADSSYEQYF; CDR3nt: TGTGCCAGCAGTCCCGGACTAGCGGACAGCTCCTACGAGCAGTACTTC
v_gene: TRBV10-2; d_gene: .; j_gene: TRBJ2-7; CDR3aa: CASSGRGPYEQYF; CDR3nt: TGCGCCAGCAGTGGCAGGGGACCCTACGAGCAGTACTTC
v_gene: TRBV6-4; d_gene: .; j_gene: TRBJ2-7; CDR3aa: CASSPGEGSDEQYF; CDR3nt: TGTGCCAGCAGCCCGGGAGAAGGGTCGGACGAGCAGTACTTC
v_gene: TRBV27; d_gene: .; j_gene: TRBJ1-1; CDR3aa: CASSFSTRMNTEAFF; CDR3nt: TGTGCCAGCAGTTTCTCGACACGCATGAACACTGAAGCTTTCTTT
v_gene: TRBV7-2; d_gene: .; j_gene: TRBJ2-1; CDR3aa: CASSLQYNEQFF; CDR3nt: TGTGCCAGCAGCTTACAGTACAATGAGCAGTTCTTC
v_gene: TRBV16; d_gene: TRBD1; j_gene: TRBJ2-2; CDR3aa: CASNTGATGELFF; CDR3nt: TGTGCCAGCAACACAGGGGCTACCGGGGAGCTGTTTTTT
v_gene: TRBV5-1; d_gene: TRBD1; j_gene: TRBJ2-1; CDR3aa: CASSLAGTGGNEQFF; CDR3nt: TGCGCCAGCAGCTTGGCCGGGACAGGGGGCAATGAGCAGTTCTTC
v_gene: TRBV7-6; d_gene: .; j_gene: TRBJ2-2; CDR3aa: CASSFKNTGELFF; CDR3nt: TGTGCCAGCAGCTTTAAGAACACCGGGGAGCTGTTTTTT
v_gene: TRBV7-2; d_gene: TRBD2; j_gene: TRBJ2-1; CDR3aa: CASSQLAGGYNEQFF; CDR3nt: TGTGCCAGCAGCCAACTAGCGGGAGGGTACAATGAGCAGTTCTTC
v_gene: TRBV10-3; d_gene: .; j_gene: TRBJ2-5; CDR3aa: CAISGQETQYF; CDR3nt: TGTGCCATCTCAGGACAAGAGACCCAGTACTTC
v_gene: TRBV19; d_gene: .; j_gene: TRBJ2-1; CDR3aa: CASKTQGAWDNEQFF; CDR3nt: TGTGCCAGTAAAACACAGGGCGCATGGGACAATGAGCAGTTCTTC
v_gene: TRBV28; d_gene: TRBD2; j_gene: TRBJ2-1; CDR3aa: CASSPRLAGRSYEQFF; CDR3nt: TGTGCCAGCAGTCCAAGACTAGCGGGAAGGTCATATGAGCAGTTCTTC
v_gene: TRBV10-2; d_gene: .; j_gene: TRBJ2-2; CDR3aa: CASSEGGFGRNTGELFF; CDR3nt: TGCGCCAGCAGTGAGGGTGGTTTTGGCCGGAACACCGGGGAGCTGTTTTTT
v_gene: TRBV6-5; d_gene: .; j_gene: TRBJ2-6; CDR3aa: CASSSLAGAGANVLTF; CDR3nt: TGTGCCAGCAGTTCCTTGGCAGGGGCTGGGGCCAACGTCCTGACTTTC